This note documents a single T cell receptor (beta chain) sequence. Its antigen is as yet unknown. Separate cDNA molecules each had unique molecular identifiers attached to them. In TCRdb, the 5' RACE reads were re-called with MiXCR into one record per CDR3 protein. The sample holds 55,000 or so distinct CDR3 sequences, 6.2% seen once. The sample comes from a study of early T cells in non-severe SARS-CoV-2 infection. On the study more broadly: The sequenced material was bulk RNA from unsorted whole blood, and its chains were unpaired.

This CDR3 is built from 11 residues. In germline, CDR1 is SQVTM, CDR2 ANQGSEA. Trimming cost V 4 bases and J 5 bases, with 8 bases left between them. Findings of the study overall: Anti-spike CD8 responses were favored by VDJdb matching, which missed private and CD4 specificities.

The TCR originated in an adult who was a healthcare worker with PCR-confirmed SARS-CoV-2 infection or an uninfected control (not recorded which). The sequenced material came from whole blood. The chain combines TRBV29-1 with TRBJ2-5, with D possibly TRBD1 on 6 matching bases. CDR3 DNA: TGCAGCGTTGGCAGGGGCGAGACCCAGTACTTC. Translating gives CSVGRGETQYF.